The rows below give T cell receptor beta chains drawn from one sample of a study of blood T cell repertoires in COVID-19. The table came from immunoSEQ multiplex PCR; TCRdb's copy has only in-frame clones and leaves some out. The sample comprises more than 250,000 clones, less than 85% of which are singletons, and 4.6% rests with the top ten. Material for sequencing was peripheral blood. The receptors stem from a man in his sixties who had recovered from COVID-19. The CDR3 runs from the conserved cysteine through the conserved F or W. The D gene is left open where the match is weak. Expanded clones are given a class, and other clones once, few, many or no size at all.

D gene | J gene | clone size | V gene | CDR3 protein
. | TRBJ1-5 | . | TRBV9 | CASSVAGGTGQPQHF
TRBD1 | TRBJ2-5 | . | TRBV2 | CASSDYRTQGETQYF
TRBD1 | TRBJ1-2 | . | TRBV2 | CASSVPGQGLSYGYTF
TRBD1 | TRBJ1-5 | . | TRBV7-2 | CASSLVGGAGQPQHF
TRBD2 | TRBJ2-7 | . | TRBV20-1 | CSAGLAREQYF
TRBD1 | TRBJ1-2 | few | TRBV19 | CASSMGQATRF
TRBD1 | TRBJ2-1 | . | TRBV7-8 | CASSSRTGDLYNEQFF
TRBD1 | TRBJ2-3 | . | TRBV27 | CASSSSGTGGDTQYF
. | TRBJ1-2 | . | TRBV5-6 | CASSLLGRNNYGYTF
TRBD1 | TRBJ2-1 | . | TRBV11-1 | CASSSRQGRHNEQFF
. | TRBJ1-3 | . | TRBV2 | CARRGSGNTIYF
TRBD1 | TRBJ1-6 | few | TRBV15 | CATSRGDRYNSPLHF
TRBD1 | TRBJ1-4 | . | TRBV4-1 | CASSQDPGGPFSEKLFF
TRBD2 | TRBJ2-5 | . | TRBV7-9 | CASSLARGWGGSGETQYF
. | TRBJ1-6 | . | TRBV5-4 | CASSLAMSSYNSPLHF
TRBD1 | TRBJ1-2 | once | TRBV2 | CASSKKTGEHYGYTF
TRBD1 | TRBJ1-5 | few | TRBV4-1 | CASSQTGTGAAQPQHF
TRBD2 | TRBJ2-2 | many | TRBV13 | CASSLVLGLALDAGELFF
. | TRBJ2-1 | . | TRBV7-9 | CASSLVEVFNEQFF
TRBD2 | TRBJ2-5 | . | TRBV19 | CASTMTSGGLQETQYF
TRBD2 | TRBJ2-1 | . | TRBV5-1 | CASSPGTSGGQFDNEQFF
TRBD1 | TRBJ1-5 | . | TRBV6-6 | CASSNLRDRVNQPQHF
. | TRBJ2-1 | . | TRBV22-1 | CPGSVTSGLYNEQFF
TRBD2 | TRBJ2-3 | . | TRBV5-4 | CASSLAAGGSDTQYF
. | TRBJ2-7 | . | TRBV6-2/TRBV6-3 | CASSLSGVSYEQYF
TRBD2 | TRBJ2-2 | once | TRBV5-6 | CASSLLASGGRDTGELFF
. | TRBJ2-7 | . | TRBV27 | CASSPLPGIAYEQYF
. | TRBJ2-7 | . | TRBV4-1 | CASRAQGLGDEQYF
. | TRBJ1-2 | . | TRBV19 | CASSNPSNGYTF
TRBD2 | TRBJ2-3 | . | TRBV10-3 | CAIKTSGITDTQYF
. | TRBJ2-2 | . | TRBV5-1 | CASCFRVPDTGELFF
TRBD1 | TRBJ1-6 | few | TRBV28 | CASSPWQGDSPLHF
. | TRBJ1-5 | few | TRBV7-9 | CASSPYSETSQHF
. | TRBJ1-1 | . | TRBV9 | CASSPTTEAFF
TRBD2 | TRBJ2-1 | . | TRBV27 | CASSQDGRLAGFNEQFF
TRBD1 | TRBJ1-5 | . | TRBV30 | CAWSLRQGGNQPQHF
. | TRBJ1-3 | . | TRBV6-5 | CASSPGYSGNTIYF
. | TRBJ1-2 | once | TRBV6-5 | CASTSDQAYGYTF
TRBD1 | TRBJ1-2 | . | TRBV2 | CASSVDPGTGFRRSNYGYTF
TRBD2 | TRBJ2-1 | . | TRBV5-1 | CASSLGGTSGIDEQFF
. | TRBJ1-1 | . | TRBV6-5 | CATGTGRNTEAFF
. | TRBJ2-7 | . | TRBV27 | CASSFLAGSYEQYF
TRBD1 | TRBJ2-3 | . | TRBV5-1 | CASSFRGTGTDTQYF
TRBD1 | TRBJ2-1 | few | TRBV5-1 | CASSQGTERVNEQFF
TRBD1 | TRBJ1-1 | . | TRBV5-4 | CASSMTGGLGEAFF
. | TRBJ2-7 | . | TRBV7-2 | CASSLSAYEQYF
. | TRBJ1-5 | few | TRBV5-1 | CASSPGGNNQPQHF
. | TRBJ1-5 | . | TRBV12-3/TRBV12-4 | CASSPGHQPQHF